The 21 T cell receptor beta chains in this list originate from one sample, sequenced in a study of T-cell reconstitution after alpha-beta-depleted transplantation in children. As it was prepared, the TCRbeta library received unique molecular identifiers. From the PCR reads, TCRdb called clonotypes with MiXCR, one entry per CDR3 protein. The data contain some 130,000 distinct CDR3 sequences, roughly 10% of them seen just once; the ten biggest clones take up about 25%. The sample here was PBMCs, mostly from graft donor cells, taken 180 days after TCRalphabeta/CD19-depleted stem cell transplant. Receptors originate from a girl under three years old who had a stem cell transplant for combined immunodeficiency, so the T cells may come from the graft donor.

This clonotype was seen a few times. The chain is built from TRBV7-6 and TRBJ1-6, with D hard to call. Trimming pared 1 base from V and 12 bases from J, leaving 22 bases between. The CDR3 runs to 17 residues. Germline CDR1 reads SGHVS; CDR2 reads FNYEAQ. The CDR3 sequence: CASSLGPRTARLGPLHF. The CDR3 coding sequence is TGTGCCAGCAGCTTAGGGCCTCGGACGGCTAGGTTGGGACCCCTCCACTTT.

This clonotype has a handful of counts. The chain employs TRBV7-2 and TRBJ2-7; D possibly corresponds to TRBD1 (5 bases). Between the trimmed V and J ends, which lost 2 bases and 0 bases, there was a span of 14 bases. This CDR3 comprises 16 residues. The germline V gene has CDR1 SGHTA and CDR2 FQGNSA. The CDR3 region has the DNA TGTGCCAGCAGCTTAAGCAGGGTGCAGGGCTCCTACGAGCAGTACTTC. Translating gives CASSLSRVQGSYEQYF.

The chain combines TRBV29-1 with TRBJ1-1; D might be TRBD1 (6 bases). The V end lost 5 bases, the J end lost 0 bases, and 10 bases lay between the germline ends. The length of the CDR3 is 13 residues. CDR1 and CDR2 (germline): SQVTM, ANQGSEA. The CDR3 DNA sequence: TGCAGCGTTCTCAGACAGGTGAACACTGAAGCTTTCTTT. Its translation: CSVLRQVNTEAFF.

The chain joins TRBV2 to TRBJ1-3; no definite D call. Germline V gene lookup returns CDR1 SNHLY and CDR2 FYNNEI. The CDR3 totals 15 residues. Trimming stripped 3 bases from V and 0 bases from J, with 9 bases between. CDR3 region: CASSELWFSGNTIYF. As DNA, the CDR3 is TGTGCCAGCAGTGAGTTGTGGTTCTCTGGAAACACCATATATTTT.

This clonotype was counted between two and nine times. The V gene is TRBV7-2, the J gene TRBJ2-3; possibly TRBD1 for D (6 bases). Looked up from germline, CDR1 is SGHTA and CDR2 is FQGNSA. The CDR3 consists of 15 residues. The germline V and J ends were trimmed by 5 bases and 0 bases, with 12 bases remaining between them. CDR3 nucleotide sequence: TGTGCCAGCAGCCCGGACAGACCTAGCACAGATACGCAGTATTTT. Its protein product is CASSPDRPSTDTQYF. The full variable domain, its missing parts supplied by reference TRBV7-2 and TRBJ2-3, is GAGVSQSPSNKVTEKGKDVELRCDPISGHTALYWYRQSLGQGLEFLIYFQGNSAPDKSGLPSDRFSAERTGGSVSTLTIQRTQQEDSAVYLCASSPDRPSTDTQYFGPGTRLTVL.

Ten or more counts support this clonotype. The V call is TRBV12-3 or TRBV12-4, the J call TRBJ1-2; the D gene is possibly TRBD1 (5 bases). Trimming pared 5 bases from V and 8 bases from J, leaving 21 bases between. CDR3 length: 15 amino acids. CDR3 nucleotide sequence: TGTGCCAGCAGTACTCCGGGACCCCCGAGACGGGGCTACACCTTC. Translation gives CASSTPGPPRRGYTF.

The rearrangement joins TRBV5-1 to TRBJ2-4; a possible D gene is TRBD1 (7 bases). The CDR3 runs to 15 residues. V shed 4 bases and J shed 5 bases, with 16 bases lying between them. Per the germline V gene, CDR1 is SGHRS and CDR2 is YFSETQ. CDR3 bases: TGCGCCAGCAGCCCCGGAGGGGGCCTCCAAAACATTCAGTACTTC. This translates into CASSPGGGLQNIQYF.

This clonotype was counted a few times. This chain uses TRBV29-1 with TRBJ2-7; 8 bases fit TRBD1. The germline V gene has CDR1 SQVTM and CDR2 ANQGSEA. J gave up 3 bases and V 7 bases, and 5 bases lay outside the gene matches. CDR3 size: 12 residues. In DNA form, the CDR3 reads TGCAGCGCCCGGACAGGGATCTACGAGCAGTACTTC. Residues: CSARTGIYEQYF.

This clonotype was observed many times. This sequence joins TRBV29-1 and TRBJ1-2; tentatively, D is TRBD1 (6 bases). Germline CDR1 SQVTM, CDR2 ANQGSEA. The CDR3 runs to 12 residues. Trimming removed 7 bases from V and 0 bases from J, with 9 bases in between. CDR3 bases: TGCAGCGGACAGGATACTAACTATGGCTACACCTTC. Its protein is CSGQDTNYGYTF.

This clonotype was seen a handful of times. The genes are TRBV2 and TRBJ1-1; 7 positions match TRBD1. Germline trimming cut 4 bases from V and 5 bases from J; bases unmatched to any gene: 4. Germline V CDR1 and CDR2: SNHLY, FYNNEI. The CDR3 sequence is 13 residues long. This chain's CDR3 is CASSGQGPTEAFF. The CDR3 DNA follows: TGTGCCAGCAGTGGACAGGGACCTACTGAAGCTTTCTTT.

V gene TRBV6-2 or TRBV6-3 combines with J gene TRBJ1-5, with D unclear. Trimming took off 5 bases at V and 6 bases at J, with 14 bases between the two ends. The CDR3 has 14 residues. CDR1 MNHEY and CDR2 SVGEGT come from the germline V gene. The chain's CDR3 is CASSLGRSGQPQHF. CDR3 nucleotide sequence: TGTGCCAGCAGTCTAGGTCGTTCAGGTCAGCCCCAGCATTTT.

CDR3 amino acids: CASSPQGQYTGELFF. The CDR3 DNA follows: TGTGCCAGCAGCCCCCAGGGACAGTACACCGGGGAGCTGTTTTTT. The rearrangement links TRBV28 to TRBJ2-2; TRBD1 matches 7 bases. Germline assignment: CDR1 MDHEN and CDR2 SYDVKM. V trimming: 6 bases; J trimming: 3 bases; junction bases outside the gene matches: 7. The length of the CDR3 is 15 residues.

Remarks on this clonotype: The CDR3 carries no conserved terminal phenylalanine or tryptophan, so it likely arises from a read error. The chain has TRBV7-9 and TRBJ1-4; TRBD1 is a possible D gene (6 bases). The CDR3 extends over 15 amino acids. Trimming pared 5 bases from V and 6 bases from J, leaving 16 bases between. The germline gives CDR1 SEHNR, CDR2 FQNEAQ (reference sequence). The CDR3 loop reads CASSEGVRADEKLFL. The DNA for the CDR3 is TGTGCCAGCAGCGAGGGGGTCCGGGCAGATGAAAAACTGTTTTTG.

This clonotype was observed a handful of times. CDR3: CASSLRLFSTDTQYF. The DNA of the CDR3 is TGTGCCAGCAGTTTACGGCTGTTCAGCACAGATACGCAGTATTTT. This chain uses TRBV27 with TRBJ2-3; D not certain. Trimming removed 2 bases from V and 0 bases from J, with 9 bases in between. CDR1 is MNHEY, CDR2 SMNVEV, per germline (reference sequence). This CDR3 region has 15 residues.

The CDR3 DNA is TGTGCCGGGAAAGCGGGAATGACCTACGAGCAGTACTTC. Amino acids: CAGKAGMTYEQYF. The chain couples TRBV2 to TRBJ2-7, with 7 bases lining up with TRBD2. CDR3 length: 13 residues. The ends lost 11 bases at V and 2 bases at J; junction bases unmatched: 9. Germline CDR1 reads SNHLY; CDR2 reads FYNNEI. Complete variable domain (other parts from reference TRBV2 and TRBJ2-7): EPEVTQTPSHQVTQMGQEVILRCVPISNHLYFYWYRQILGQKVEFLVSFYNNEISEKSEIFDDQFSVERPDGSNFTLKIRSTKLEDSAMYFCAGKAGMTYEQYFGPGTRLTVT.

The CDR3 here is CASSDMGELFF. The CDR3 DNA follows: TGTGCCAGCAGTGACATGGGGGAGCTGTTTTTT. The rearrangement links TRBV6-6 to TRBJ2-2; no clear D gene. In germline, CDR1 is MNHNY, CDR2 SVGAGI (reference sequence). The CDR3 has 11 residues. Trimming left V 5 bases short and J 8 bases short, with 6 bases between.

The V gene is TRBV12-3 or TRBV12-4, the J gene TRBJ2-7, with D perhaps being TRBD1 or TRBD2 (5 bases each). V lost 7 bases and J lost 7, with 20 bases in between. CDR3 length equals 14 residues. The CDR3 region has the DNA TGTGCCAGCACCCAGACCGGGACCCCCATGGAGCAGTACTTC. It is translated as CASTQTGTPMEQYF.

This clonotype turned up a few times. J is TRBJ2-4 and V is TRBV29-1; TRBD2 might be the D (5 bases). From germline, CDR1 is SQVTM and CDR2 ANQGSEA. The CDR3 is 14 residues long. Trimming took 6 bases from V and 0 from J, leaving 12 bases between them. The CDR3 nucleotides read TGCAGCGTCTCTAGCCCCGAAGCCAAAAACATTCAGTACTTC. As protein: CSVSSPEAKNIQYF.

The chain joins TRBV20-1 to TRBJ2-4; D unclear. V lost 3 bases and J 0 bases, leaving 3 bases between the germline ends. Germline CDR1 and CDR2: DFQATT and SNEGSKA (reference sequence). The CDR3 is 12 residues long. DNA of the CDR3: TGCAGTGCTAGCCTAGCCAAAAACATTCAGTACTTC. Encoded protein: CSASLAKNIQYF.

This chain joins TRBV2 and TRBJ2-7; either TRBD1 or TRBD2 may fit D (5 bases each). The CDR3 spans 14 residues. V was cut by 3 bases and J by 3 bases, with 12 bases left in between. The germline V gene encodes CDR1 SNHLY and CDR2 FYNNEI. For the CDR3, the DNA is TGTGCCAGCAGTGATGAGGGACCGAGCTACGAGCAGTACTTC. Translated: CASSDEGPSYEQYF.

This chain uses TRBV18 with TRBJ2-3; TRBD1 aligns across 9 bases. V trimming: 6 bases; J trimming: 5 bases; junction bases outside the gene matches: 9. There are 15 residues in the CDR3. The germline CDR1 and CDR2 sequences are KGHSH and LQKENI. CDR3: CASSPGQGFRDTQYF. The CDR3 nucleotides are TGTGCCAGCTCCCCGGGACAGGGTTTTCGAGATACGCAGTATTTT.